Below, 20 T cell receptor beta chains from the same sample are listed, as sequenced in a study of T cell responses to AZD1222 COVID-19 vaccine (dated by TCRdb to about 2021). Explained via the paper, the time point label denotes: baseline before first vaccination. Per the publication, the treatment or condition label means: meningococcal conjugate vaccine given as trial control. The method behind the library was the immunoSEQ multiplex PCR assay. TCRdb limited this immuneACCESS table to in-frame rearrangements with V and J called. A share of clones is missing; checked studies link under half to unresolved V genes, and the rest is unexplained. The sample profile shows about 140,000 clones; more than 85% of them were found once. The biggest ten clones account for over 0.85% of the sample. The starting material was peripheral blood, obtained on day 0 of MenACWY control vaccination. Receptor source: an adult in good health.

The CDR3 region has the DNA TGTGCCAGCAGTTTAAGGGGAAGGAAATACGAGCAGTACTTC. Its translation is CASSLRGRKYEQYF. The chain combines TRBV28 with TRBJ2-7, with D tentatively TRBD1 (5 bases). Trimming cost V 2 bases and J 4 bases, with 12 bases left between them. In germline, CDR1 is MDHEN, CDR2 SYDVKM. This CDR3 is built from 14 residues.

Note on this clone: The sample contains more than one DNA sequence encoding this CDR3. The chain links TRBV9 to TRBJ1-2, with a possible D match to TRBD1 (5 bases). V was cut by 0 bases and J by 2 bases, with 8 bases left in between. The germline V gene encodes CDR1 SGDLS and CDR2 YYNGEE. CDR3 length: 14 amino acids. The chain's CDR3 is CASSVAQGNYGYTF. In DNA, the CDR3 is TGTGCCAGCAGCGTAGCTCAGGGAAACTATGGCTACACCTTC.

The rearrangement links TRBV6-1 to TRBJ1-5; D remains ambiguous. This CDR3 contains 16 residues. Between the trimmed V and J ends, which lost 1 base and 0 bases, there was a span of 10 bases. Germline V gene data show CDR1 as MNHNS and CDR2 as SASEGT. The DNA for the CDR3 is TGTGCCAGCAGTGAAGAACAAACATATAGCAATCAGCCCCAGCATTTT. It codes for CASSEEQTYSNQPQHF.

The chain uses TRBV3-1 (or the pseudogene TRBV3-2) and TRBJ2-3; weak D call: TRBD2 (5 bases). V lost 6 bases and J 6 bases, leaving 13 bases between the germline ends. Germline values: CDR1 LGHDT, CDR2 YNNKEL (reference sequence). The CDR3 runs to 13 residues. The CDR3 is CASRRAAGDTQYF. The CDR3 region has the DNA TGTGCCAGCAGGAGGGCCGCAGGCGATACGCAGTATTTT.

The J gene is TRBJ1-1, the V gene TRBV19; no clear D gene. Trimming shortened V by 8 bases and J by 2 bases, and 6 bases separated the two germline ends. Germline V gene lookup returns CDR1 LNHDA and CDR2 SQIVND (reference sequence). The CDR3 runs to 11 residues. This chain's CDR3 is CASQKNTEAFF. The DNA for the CDR3 is TGTGCCAGTCAGAAAAACACTGAAGCTTTCTTT. Full variable domain (rest looked up from reference TRBV19 and TRBJ1-1): DGGITQSPKYLFRKEGQNVTLSCEQNLNHDAMYWYRQDPGQGLRLIYYSQIVNDFQKGDIAEGYSVSREKKESFPLTVTSAQKNPTAFYLCASQKNTEAFFGQGTRLTVV.

The chain joins TRBV7-9 to TRBJ2-7; D not certain. Germline values: CDR1 SEHNR, CDR2 FQNEAQ (reference sequence). The CDR3 spans 13 residues. V shed 5 bases and J shed 6 bases, with 14 bases lying between them. This CDR3 is CASSPTMTGEQYF. CDR3 in DNA: TGTGCCAGCAGCCCGACCATGACGGGCGAGCAGTACTTC.

The chain uses TRBV5-8 and TRBJ1-2, with 8 bases identical to TRBD1. J lost 4 bases, V lost 6 bases, and 8 bases had no gene match. The CDR3 covers 14 residues. Germline loops: CDR1 SGHTS, CDR2 YDEGEE. As DNA, the CDR3 is TGTGCCAGCAATGAGGGACAGGCCCTCTATGGCTACACCTTC. Its protein is CASNEGQALYGYTF.

V is TRBV9 and J is TRBJ1-1; D possibly corresponds to TRBD1 (6 bases). The CDR3 has 13 amino acids. Trimming took off 5 bases at V and 4 bases at J, with 12 bases between the two ends. Germline assignment: CDR1 SGDLS and CDR2 YYNGEE. The CDR3 nucleotides read TGTGCCAGCAGGGGGACATCGACCACTGAAGCTTTCTTT. It encodes CASRGTSTTEAFF.

The chain is built from TRBV19 and TRBJ1-6; TRBD1 might be the D (5 bases). V lost 4 bases, J lost 10 bases, and 11 bases lay in between. The CDR3 contains 13 residues. In germline, CDR1 is LNHDA, CDR2 SQIVND (reference sequence). Written as DNA, the CDR3 is TGTGCCAGTAGTACGGGGGTGGAGTCACCCCTCCACTTT. It translates to CASSTGVESPLHF.

DNA of the CDR3: TGCGCCAGCAGCCAAGTGGGACGGAATGAAAAACTGTTTTTT. Protein sequence: CASSQVGRNEKLFF. The chain combines TRBV4-1 with TRBJ1-4, with D possibly being TRBD1 (5 bases). CDR3 size: 14 residues. Germline V CDR1 and CDR2: MGHRA, YSYEKL. Trimming pared 1 base from V and 5 bases from J, leaving 8 bases between.

The chain links TRBV28 to TRBJ1-1, with D uncertain. V shed 2 bases and J shed 7 bases, with 8 bases lying between them. The CDR3 is 12 amino acids. CDR1 and CDR2 from the germline V gene are MDHEN and SYDVKM. This chain's CDR3 is CASSLRRIEAFF. The CDR3 nucleotides are TGTGCCAGCAGTTTAAGACGGATTGAAGCTTTCTTT.

The V and J genes are TRBV28 and TRBJ1-3; perhaps TRBD1 as D (5 bases). The CDR3 consists of 16 residues. Between the trimmed V and J ends, which lost 2 bases and 0 bases, there was a span of 11 bases. The V gene's germline CDR1 is MDHEN and CDR2 SYDVKM. As DNA, the CDR3 is TGTGCCAGCAGTTTAGGCCAGGGCCACTCTGGAAACACCATATATTTT. It codes for CASSLGQGHSGNTIYF. The full variable domain, its missing parts supplied by reference TRBV28 and TRBJ1-3, is DVKVTQSSRYLVKRTGEKVFLECVQDMDHENMFWYRQDPGLGLRLIYFSYDVKMKEKGDIPEGYSVSREKKERFSLILESASTNQTSMYLCASSLGQGHSGNTIYFGEGSWLTVV.

The chain is built from TRBV27 and TRBJ2-1, with TRBD2 identical over 10 bases. This CDR3 contains 16 residues. With 1 base clipped from V and 9 bases from J, the junction kept 9 bases outside the gene matches. CDR1 MNHEY and CDR2 SMNVEV come from the germline V gene (reference sequence). This CDR3 is CASSLLRLAGVGEQFF. The CDR3 nucleotides are TGTGCCAGCAGTTTATTGAGGCTAGCGGGAGTAGGTGAGCAGTTCTTC.

This clone was observed a handful of times. The V and J genes are TRBV7-8 and TRBJ1-2; D is uncertain. V was shortened by 1 base and J by 6 bases, with 18 bases between the two germline ends. Germline CDR1 SGHVS, CDR2 FQNEAQ. CDR3 size: 16 residues. The CDR3 DNA reads as TGTGCCAGCAGCTTAGTTAACCGGAAGAGAGGGAATGGCTACACCTTC. Translation gives CASSLVNRKRGNGYTF.

The chain links TRBV27 to TRBJ2-3; D not resolved. This CDR3 comprises 15 residues. V was clipped by 5 bases and J by 0 bases, with 12 bases between them. In germline, CDR1 is MNHEY, CDR2 SMNVEV (reference sequence). This CDR3 reads CASSTGRTSTDTQYF. In DNA, the CDR3 is TGTGCCAGCAGTACGGGCAGAACTAGCACAGATACGCAGTATTTT.

This sequence joins TRBV2 and TRBJ1-2, with 9 bases aligning to TRBD1. In germline, CDR1 is SNHLY, CDR2 FYNNEI. Losses at the gene ends were 2 bases for V and 3 bases for J; bases not matched to a gene: 4. This CDR3 spans 15 amino acids. The CDR3 is CASSETQGADYGYTF. The DNA for the CDR3 is TGTGCCAGCAGTGAAACACAGGGGGCGGACTATGGCTACACCTTC.

For the CDR3, the DNA is TGTGCCAGCAGCTCCCGGTCCCCGGGCACTGAAGCTTTCTTT. Amino acids: CASSSRSPGTEAFF. The J gene is TRBJ1-1, the V gene TRBV3-1 (or the pseudogene TRBV3-2); D is ambiguous. Trimming pared 5 bases from V and 4 bases from J, leaving 14 bases between. The germline V gene encodes CDR1 LGHDT and CDR2 YNNKEL (reference sequence). This CDR3 spans 14 amino acids.

V gene TRBV5-1 combines with J gene TRBJ2-3, with D tentatively TRBD1 or TRBD2 (6 bases each). This CDR3 spans 16 amino acids. V was clipped by 4 bases and J by 1 base, with 16 bases between them. The germline CDR1 and CDR2 sequences are SGHRS and YFSETQ. CDR3 in DNA: TGCGCCAGCAGCCTAGACAAGGGGGGCCGCACAGATACGCAGTATTTT. The encoded protein is CASSLDKGGRTDTQYF.

A few counts support this clone. The chain carries TRBV9 and TRBJ1-2; 8 bases line up with TRBD1. Germline-derived CDR1 and CDR2 are SGDLS and YYNGEE. Unmatched junction bases numbered 3, after V lost 3 bases and J lost 2 bases. This CDR3 spans 14 amino acids. The CDR3 protein is CASSGRGRNYGYTF. CDR3 coding DNA: TGTGCCAGCAGCGGCAGGGGGCGGAACTATGGCTACACCTTC.

The rearrangement uses TRBV7-8 and TRBJ1-2, with 7 positions matching TRBD1. Germline V gene lookup returns CDR1 SGHVS and CDR2 FQNEAQ. The CDR3 has 15 amino acids. Trimming cost V 6 bases and J 5 bases; bases outside gene matches: 12. In nucleotides, the CDR3 is TGTGCCAGCAGTCCGTGGACAGGTACGACGTATGGCTACACCTTC. It is translated as CASSPWTGTTYGYTF.